Shown below are 8 T cell receptor beta chains from a single sample sequenced in a study of response to subunit inactivated influenza vaccine (dated by TCRdb to 2016 to 2018). In the paper's terms, the time point label means: approximately 47 days after influenza vaccine administration. The method was RT-PCR. Data came from an Illumina HiSeq 2500. In-frame beta chains were kept once TCRdb had trimmed the public reads at Q25 with fastp and called clones with MiXCR. Identical CDR3 proteins give one entry, which carries the most common genes and DNA. The sample includes approximately 500,000 distinct CDR3 sequences, with 10% to 15% observed a single time. The ten largest clones take up around 12% of the sample. The specimen comprised PBMCs from blood, sampled roughly 47 days after vaccination. The receptor set was obtained from a man aged 50-60 years who received an inactivated influenza vaccine. Donor details come from another sample of the same person, matched by shared clones.

As concerns this clonotype: Being one base from a much bigger clone, this may be a read error. V is TRBV4-2 and J is TRBJ1-6, with D unclear. This CDR3 spans 16 amino acids. Germline CDR1 LGHNA, CDR2 YNFKEQ. CDR3 coding DNA: TGTGCCAGCAGACAAGATATGGCAATTTATAATTCACCCCTCCACTTT. This gives the protein CASRQDMAIYNSPLHF.

This clonotype was seen ten or more times. J is TRBJ2-1 and V is TRBV9; unclear D gene. Germline CDR1 is SGDLS and CDR2 is YYNGEE. V was clipped by 1 base and J by 0 bases, with 14 bases between them. The CDR3 loop spans 17 amino acids. CDR3 in DNA: TGTGCCAGCAGCGTATCCGCCCCGGCAGGCTCCTACAATGAGCAGTTCTTC. This sequence encodes CASSVSAPAGSYNEQFF.

This clonotype was seen a few times. The chain is built from TRBV29-1 and TRBJ1-1; tentative D call: TRBD1 (6 bases). Trimming stripped 4 bases from V and 11 bases from J, with 14 bases between. Per the germline V gene, CDR1 is SQVTM and CDR2 is ANQGSEA. The CDR3 is 11 amino acids. The CDR3 loop reads CSVGQGSRAFF. The CDR3 region has the DNA TGCAGCGTTGGGCAGGGGTCGCGCGCTTTCTTT.

This clonotype was seen many times. The chain couples TRBV29-1 to TRBJ2-2; D possibly corresponds to TRBD1 (6 bases). The CDR3 has 11 residues. V lost 6 bases, J lost 7 bases, and 9 bases lay in between. CDR1 is SQVTM and CDR2 is ANQGSEA in the germline V gene. This CDR3 is CSVRGGGELFF. Here the CDR3 DNA reads TGCAGCGTCAGGGGTGGCGGGGAGCTGTTTTTT.

The rearrangement joins TRBV7-9 to TRBJ2-1; a weak D match, TRBD1 (6 bases). Germline V gene data show CDR1 as SEHNR and CDR2 as FQNEAQ (reference sequence). Trimming stripped 2 bases from V and 10 bases from J, with 9 bases between. This CDR3 contains 12 residues. CDR3: CASSLRDTEQFF. The DNA of the CDR3 is TGTGCCAGCAGCTTACGGGACACAGAGCAGTTCTTC.

The chain employs TRBV7-2 and TRBJ2-4, with 7 bases identical to TRBD2. CDR1 is SGHTA, CDR2 FQGNSA, per germline. The CDR3 covers 12 residues. J gave up 8 bases and V 4 bases, and 2 bases lay outside the gene matches. The CDR3 DNA follows: TGTGCCAGCAGCTCGACTAGCCACATTCAGTACTTC. Amino acid sequence: CASSSTSHIQYF. The full variable domain, completed using reference TRBV7-2 and TRBJ2-4, is GAGVSQSPSNKVTEKGKDVELRCDPISGHTALYWYRQSLGQGLEFLIYFQGNSAPDKSGLPSDRFSAERTGGSVSTLTIQRTQQEDSAVYLCASSSTSHIQYFGAGTRLSVL.

This clonotype showed up just a few times. The gene calls are TRBV7-9 and TRBJ2-7; D gene unclear. The V gene lost 5 bases and the J gene lost 5 bases, with 13 bases spanning the gap. Per germline, CDR1 SEHNR and CDR2 FQNEAQ (reference sequence). The CDR3 is 13 residues long. The DNA of the CDR3 is TGTGCCAGCAGCCCACCGGACGGCGACGAGCAGTACTTC. It yields the protein CASSPPDGDEQYF.

This clonotype was counted many times. This chain connects TRBV5-1 to TRBJ2-3; 9 nucleotides agree with TRBD1. J lost 4 bases, V lost 0 bases, and 3 bases had no gene match. This CDR3 region has 15 residues. Germline assignment: CDR1 SGHRS and CDR2 YFSETQ. In DNA form, the CDR3 reads TGCGCCAGCAGCTTGGTGACAGGGGGGGCAGATACGCAGTATTTT. Translating gives CASSLVTGGADTQYF.